The 10 T cell receptor beta chains below come from one sample, sequenced in a study of blood T cell repertoires in COVID-19. TCRdb keeps only in-frame clones here, not all; method: immunoSEQ multiplex PCR. The sample has more than 350,000 clones, roughly 86% seen once. The sample comprised peripheral blood. These receptors came from a woman aged 25 to 45 with COVID-19, enrolled during active disease.

The J gene is TRBJ2-7, the V gene TRBV6-2 or TRBV6-3; 9 bases are shared with TRBD1. The CDR3 has 14 residues. Germline trimming cut 5 bases from V and 4 bases from J; bases unmatched to any gene: 6. CDR1 is MNHEY, CDR2 SVGEGT, per germline. The DNA for the CDR3 is TGTGCCAGCAGTAACGGACAGGGGAAGTACGAGCAGTACTTC. Amino acid sequence: CASSNGQGKYEQYF.

This sequence joins TRBV2 and TRBJ1-6, with 8 bases matching TRBD1. CDR1 is SNHLY and CDR2 is FYNNEI in the germline V gene. The CDR3 runs to 15 residues. V was pared by 7 bases and J by 10 bases, with 12 bases of the junction left unmatched. Here the CDR3 reads CASTSGQGLRSPLHF. The CDR3 nucleotides read TGTGCCAGCACTTCCGGACAGGGCCTTAGGTCACCCCTCCACTTT.

The chain employs TRBV28 and TRBJ2-7; D remains unclear. CDR1 and CDR2 from the germline V gene are MDHEN and SYDVKM. The CDR3 runs to 13 residues. V dropped 7 bases and J dropped 5 bases, with 15 bases sitting between them. This CDR3 reads CASTLDSYHEQYF. Here the CDR3 DNA reads TGTGCCAGCACCCTAGATAGCTACCACGAGCAGTACTTC.

This clone was seen a single time. This sequence joins TRBV10-1 and TRBJ2-5, with 9 bases that match TRBD1. The CDR3 runs 16 residues. Per germline, CDR1 WNHNN and CDR2 SYGVQD (reference sequence). V shed 5 bases, J shed 2 bases, and the junction held 9 bases outside the gene matches. CDR3 sequence reads: CASSRGQGGGQETQYF. The CDR3 nucleotides are TGCGCCAGCAGTCGGGGACAGGGAGGGGGTCAAGAGACCCAGTACTTC.

The genes are TRBV5-1 and TRBJ2-5, with TRBD2 identical over 9 bases. CDR3 length: 15 amino acids. From germline, CDR1 is SGHRS and CDR2 YFSETQ. V shed 0 bases and J 0 bases; nucleotides not matched to a gene: 0. The CDR3 DNA reads TGCGCCAGCAGCTTGGGGACTAGCGACCAAGAGACCCAGTACTTC. It codes for CASSLGTSDQETQYF. Supplemented by reference TRBV5-1 and TRBJ2-5, the full variable domain reads KAGVTQTPRYLIKTRGQQVTLSCSPISGHRSVSWYQQTPGQGLQFLFEYFSETQRNKGNFPGRFSGRQFSNSRSEMNVSTLELGDSALYLCASSLGTSDQETQYFGPGTRLLVL.

This chain joins TRBV29-1 and TRBJ2-2; D is ambiguous. This CDR3 has 13 amino acids. Germline lookup yields CDR1 SQVTM and CDR2 ANQGSEA. Trimming took 8 bases from V and 1 from J, leaving 11 bases between them. DNA for the CDR3: TGCAGCAGCGTAACCCAGAACACCGGGGAGCTGTTTTTT. Encoded protein: CSSVTQNTGELFF.

The V gene is TRBV7-2, the J gene TRBJ2-5, with TRBD2 matching 11 bases. CDR1 is SGHTA and CDR2 is FQGNSA in the germline V gene. The CDR3 is made up of 15 amino acids. With V trimmed by 5 bases and J by 4 bases, 6 bases remained unmatched. In nucleotides, the CDR3 is TGTGCCAGCAGCCCCCAACTAGCGGGAGCAGAGACCCAGTACTTC. Protein: CASSPQLAGAETQYF. The full variable domain, completed using reference TRBV7-2 and TRBJ2-5, is GAGVSQSPSNKVTEKGKDVELRCDPISGHTALYWYRQSLGQGLEFLIYFQGNSAPDKSGLPSDRFSAERTGGSVSTLTIQRTQQEDSAVYLCASSPQLAGAETQYFGPGTRLLVL.

The gene calls are TRBV29-1 and TRBJ1-5; 9 bases agree with TRBD1. J gave up 3 bases and V 6 bases, and 6 bases lay outside the gene matches. The CDR3 covers 14 residues. CDR1 is SQVTM, CDR2 ANQGSEA, per germline. The CDR3 loop is CSVRTGVANQPQHF. The CDR3 DNA reads TGCAGCGTAAGGACAGGGGTTGCCAATCAGCCCCAGCATTTT.

This clone was seen only once. The chain recombines TRBV4-3 with TRBJ2-5; TRBD2 matches 9 bases. The germline V gene encodes CDR1 LGHNA and CDR2 YSLEER. This CDR3 comprises 15 residues. V was pared by 1 base and J by 5 bases, with 5 bases of the junction left unmatched. CDR3 residues: CASSQGGRVGETQYF. The DNA of the CDR3 is TGCGCCAGCAGCCAAGGCGGGAGGGTGGGGGAGACCCAGTACTTC.

The chain carries TRBV6-5 and TRBJ1-3, with 8 positions matching TRBD1. After removal of 4 bases from V and 4 bases from J, the junction contained 3 bases not matched to a gene. CDR1 MNHEY and CDR2 SVGAGI come from the germline V gene. This CDR3 is 14 amino acids long. The CDR3 DNA reads as TGTGCCAGCAGTTCACAGGGGGGCGGAAACACCATATATTTT. This translates into CASSSQGGGNTIYF.